These 31 T cell receptor beta chains share one sample of origin, sequenced in a study of blood T cell repertoires in COVID-19. Only in-frame clones appear in the TCRdb table, and some are missing; sequencing was by immunoSEQ multiplex PCR. The repertoire has fewer than 80,000 clones, about 74% of them found once; the top ten carry roughly 27%. The sequenced sample was peripheral blood. These receptors were taken from a woman older than 75 with acute or convalescent COVID-19.

This sequence joins TRBV10-3 and TRBJ1-2; TRBD1 matches 9 bases. The CDR3 totals 14 residues. V lost 7 bases to trimming and J lost 6 bases; unmatched junction nucleotides: 9. Germline V gives CDR1 ENHRY, CDR2 SYGVKD. CDR3 region: CAITSGTGPNGYTF. The CDR3 nucleotides are TGTGCCATCACCTCCGGGACAGGGCCGAATGGCTACACCTTC.

V gene TRBV24-1 combines with J gene TRBJ2-3; the match to TRBD1 covers 7 bases. Germline CDR1 reads KGHDR; CDR2 reads SFDVKD. The V and J ends lost 9 bases and 2 bases, in that order; junction bases with no gene match: 7. CDR3 length equals 14 residues. This CDR3 reads CATGTGALTDTQYF. The CDR3 DNA sequence: TGTGCCACCGGAACAGGGGCGCTCACAGATACGCAGTATTTT.

In its sample, this clone was seen many times. The chain combines TRBV11-3 with TRBJ1-6; D is unresolved. V was clipped by 2 bases and J by 10 bases, with 9 bases between them. Germline values: CDR1 SGHNT, CDR2 YENEEA. This CDR3 spans 13 amino acids. CDR3 sequence reads: CASSLPGRSPLHF. In DNA, the CDR3 is TGTGCCAGCAGCTTACCAGGTCGCTCACCCCTCCACTTT.

V gene TRBV10-3 combines with J gene TRBJ1-5; TRBD1 is a possible D gene (5 bases). The germline V gene has CDR1 ENHRY and CDR2 SYGVKD. The CDR3 spans 14 residues. Trimming took off 10 bases at V and 0 bases at J, with 13 bases between the two ends. The CDR3: CATHPTGSNQPQHF. CDR3 sequence (DNA): TGTGCCACCCATCCCACAGGTAGCAATCAGCCCCAGCATTTT.

The chain joins TRBV10-2 to TRBJ2-2; no clear D. This CDR3 spans 14 amino acids. Between the trimmed V and J ends, which lost 7 bases and 6 bases, there was a span of 15 bases. Germline values: CDR1 WSHSY, CDR2 SAAADI. CDR3 coding DNA: TGCGCCAGCAATACCGAAATTCTAGCCGGGGAGCTGTTTTTT. Its translation is CASNTEILAGELFF.

As DNA, the CDR3 is TGTGCCTGGGGGGGACTAGCGGGAGCCCACGAGCAGTACTTC. This translates into CAWGGLAGAHEQYF. This chain uses TRBV30 with TRBJ2-7; 14 nucleotides agree with TRBD2. J gave up 5 bases and V 5 bases, and 5 bases lay outside the gene matches. CDR1 is GTSNPN, CDR2 SVGIG, per germline (reference sequence). The CDR3 is made up of 14 amino acids.

The chain uses TRBV19 and TRBJ2-7; 15 bases agree with TRBD2. Trimming took 5 bases from V and 4 from J; bases not matched to a gene: 15. The CDR3 has 19 residues. Per germline, CDR1 LNHDA and CDR2 SQIVND (reference sequence). The CDR3 spells CASSVRTSGRAAVIYEQYF. The CDR3 nucleotides are TGTGCCAGTAGTGTCCGGACTAGCGGGAGGGCCGCGGTTATTTACGAGCAGTACTTC.

The V and J genes are TRBV6-1 and TRBJ2-3; 14 bases are a match to TRBD2. J was trimmed by 4 bases and V by 3 bases; bases with no gene match: 9. Germline V gene sequence: CDR1 MNHNS, CDR2 SASEGT. The CDR3 is 18 amino acids. The chain's CDR3 is CASSDPGLAGAAADTQYF. In DNA form, the CDR3 reads TGTGCCAGCAGTGACCCGGGACTAGCGGGAGCCGCCGCAGATACGCAGTATTTT.

The rearrangement joins TRBV11-2 to TRBJ1-1, with D possibly being TRBD1 (5 bases). Trimming pared 0 bases from V and 3 bases from J, leaving 5 bases between. Germline V gene data show CDR1 as SGHAT and CDR2 as FQNNGV. CDR3 length: 13 residues. The CDR3 is CASSLDRDTEAFF. DNA for the CDR3: TGTGCCAGCAGCTTAGACAGGGACACTGAAGCTTTCTTT.

This sequence joins TRBV29-1 and TRBJ2-1; D is possibly TRBD2 (5 bases). This CDR3 has 12 residues. CDR1 is SQVTM and CDR2 is ANQGSEA in the germline V gene. V lost 6 bases, J lost 9 bases, and 15 bases lay in between. In DNA form, the CDR3 reads TGCAGCGTGTCTCCTTCTGGAGGTGAGCAGTTCTTC. Amino acid sequence: CSVSPSGGEQFF.

The chain combines TRBV7-9 with TRBJ1-1; 7 bases fit TRBD1. This CDR3 has 14 residues. Trimming at V came to 6 bases and at J to 7 bases, leaving 11 bases not matched to a gene. Germline assignment: CDR1 SEHNR and CDR2 FQNEAQ (reference sequence). Written as DNA, the CDR3 is TGTGCCAGCAGTCACCGACAGGGTTTGGATGAAGCTTTCTTT. This sequence encodes CASSHRQGLDEAFF.

J is TRBJ2-5 and V is TRBV6-2 or TRBV6-3, with D perhaps TRBD1 (7 bases). This CDR3 comprises 15 residues. V lost 0 bases, J lost 3 bases, and 11 bases lay in between. Germline V lookup: CDR1 MNHEY, CDR2 SVGEGT. The CDR3 loop is CASSYSGRGEETQYF. The CDR3 nucleotides are TGTGCCAGCAGTTACTCGGGCAGGGGGGAAGAGACCCAGTACTTC.

At least ten counts were recorded for this clone. The V gene is TRBV4-1, the J gene TRBJ1-5, with 9 bases lining up with TRBD1. V shed 3 bases and J 4 bases; nucleotides not matched to a gene: 7. The CDR3 covers 16 residues. Germline V lookup: CDR1 MGHRA, CDR2 YSYEKL. CDR3 sequence: CASSQLHRGRNQPQHF. CDR3 nucleotide sequence: TGCGCCAGCAGCCAGTTGCACAGGGGGCGAAATCAGCCCCAGCATTTT.

This clone was detected only once. The chain has TRBV7-9 and TRBJ2-1, with 7 bases that match TRBD2. The V gene's germline CDR1 is SEHNR and CDR2 FQNEAQ (reference sequence). V was pared by 4 bases and J by 10 bases, with 10 bases of the junction left unmatched. The CDR3 length is 14 residues. Here the CDR3 DNA reads TGTGCCAGCAGCTCGAATCCGGTCGGGGGGGAGCAGTTCTTC. It encodes CASSSNPVGGEQFF.

The chain carries TRBV5-5 and TRBJ2-7; TRBD1 matches 8 bases. CDR3 length: 16 residues. The germline gives CDR1 SGHKS, CDR2 YYEKEE (reference sequence). The V segment lost 3 bases and the J segment 0 bases; nucleotides outside the gene matches: 8. Here the CDR3 DNA reads TGTGCCAGCAGCTCCAACGCCGGGACAGGCTCCTACGAGCAGTACTTC. Amino acid sequence: CASSSNAGTGSYEQYF.

The V call is TRBV4-1, the J call TRBJ2-2; D is ambiguous. With 1 base removed from V and 1 base from J, the gap between germline ends came to 13 bases. The CDR3 contains 17 residues. Germline-derived CDR1 and CDR2 are MGHRA and YSYEKL. CDR3: CASSQVFRPENTGELFF. The CDR3 DNA sequence: TGCGCCAGCAGCCAAGTTTTCAGGCCCGAGAACACCGGGGAGCTGTTTTTT.

This clone was counted many times. J is TRBJ1-5 and V is TRBV6-5; the match to TRBD1 covers 7 bases. CDR1 is MNHEY, CDR2 SVGAGI, per germline. This CDR3 comprises 15 residues. V shed 4 bases, J shed 3 bases, and the junction held 6 bases outside the gene matches. The CDR3 is CASSSRDRLNQPQHF. CDR3 in DNA: TGTGCCAGCAGTTCCCGGGACAGACTCAATCAGCCCCAGCATTTT.

V and J are TRBV14 and TRBJ1-3; D may be TRBD1 (5 bases). The V gene's germline CDR1 is SGHDN and CDR2 FVKESK. This CDR3 has 16 residues. Trimming cost V 1 base and J 0 bases, with 10 bases left between them. The CDR3, as DNA: TGTGCCAGCAGCCAAGGAACAGGCGTCTCTGGAAACACCATATATTTT. This translates into CASSQGTGVSGNTIYF.

The chain recombines TRBV27 with TRBJ2-6; the match to TRBD1 covers 7 bases. Germline CDR1 and CDR2: MNHEY and SMNVEV (reference sequence). Trimming took 9 bases from V and 4 from J; bases not matched to a gene: 12. CDR3 length: 16 residues. CDR3 sequence reads: CASSPRGLRGANVLTF. The CDR3 region has the DNA TGTGCCAGTTCCCCTAGGGGGCTGCGAGGGGCCAACGTCCTGACTTTC.

The chain carries TRBV19 and TRBJ2-7, with D unclear. Germline V gene lookup returns CDR1 LNHDA and CDR2 SQIVND (reference sequence). There are 12 residues in the CDR3. V lost 6 bases and J 4 bases, leaving 10 bases between the germline ends. The DNA for the CDR3 is TGTGCCAGTAGCCGGGTAAGGTACGAGCAGTACTTC. This translates into CASSRVRYEQYF.

The chain joins TRBV27 to TRBJ2-1; D uncertain. Deletions cut 2 bases from V and 4 bases from J, with 6 bases between. Germline CDR1 and CDR2: MNHEY and SMNVEV (reference sequence). The CDR3 totals 13 residues. The CDR3 DNA reads as TGTGCCAGCAGTTTAGGAGTTTACAATGAGCAGTTCTTC. Its protein product is CASSLGVYNEQFF.

Only one count was recorded for this clone. CDR3 coding DNA: TGTGCCAGTAGTATCATCAGGGGAAACACCGGGGAGCTGTTTTTT. It specifies CASSIIRGNTGELFF. V is TRBV19 and J is TRBJ2-2; TRBD1 is a possible D gene (6 bases). This CDR3 has 15 residues. In germline, CDR1 is LNHDA, CDR2 SQIVND (reference sequence). Trimming pared 3 bases from V and 2 bases from J, leaving 10 bases between.

This sequence joins TRBV5-6 and TRBJ2-7; 10 nucleotides agree with TRBD2. Per germline, CDR1 SGHDT and CDR2 YYEEEE. This CDR3 spans 15 amino acids. V lost 1 base to trimming and J lost 12 bases; unmatched junction nucleotides: 13. CDR3 in amino acids: CASSLSGLAARGAYF. The DNA of the CDR3 is TGTGCCAGCAGCTTGTCCGGACTAGCGGCCCGGGGGGCGTACTTC.

This clone occurred a few times. The rearrangement joins TRBV7-8 to TRBJ2-1, with 7 bases lining up with TRBD2. This CDR3 is 14 amino acids long. Germline values: CDR1 SGHVS, CDR2 FQNEAQ. The V gene end was trimmed by 3 bases and the J gene end by 5 bases; junction bases not matched to a gene: 4. The CDR3 protein is CASSLELANNEQFF. The DNA for the CDR3 is TGTGCCAGCAGCTTGGAACTAGCGAACAATGAGCAGTTCTTC.

The rearrangement links TRBV28 to TRBJ2-3; maybe TRBD1 (6 bases). Germline V gene data show CDR1 as MDHEN and CDR2 as SYDVKM. V was trimmed by 6 bases and J by 4 bases, leaving 17 bases between them. This CDR3 has 15 amino acids. The CDR3 spells CASSPDESGADTQYF. The DNA of the CDR3 is TGTGCCAGCAGCCCAGACGAATCAGGGGCAGATACGCAGTATTTT.

The chain uses TRBV4-3 and TRBJ2-1; 7 positions match TRBD2. V was pared by 2 bases and J by 8 bases, with 6 bases of the junction left unmatched. The CDR3 consists of 14 residues. Germline values: CDR1 LGHNA, CDR2 YSLEER. The CDR3 spells CASSQILAVYEQFF. The CDR3 DNA reads TGCGCCAGCAGCCAAATTCTAGCGGTCTATGAGCAGTTCTTC.

The rearrangement joins TRBV10-2 to TRBJ2-1, with D possibly matching TRBD2 (5 bases). This CDR3 comprises 15 residues. Germline loops: CDR1 WSHSY, CDR2 SAAADI. V gave up 2 bases and J gave up 0 bases, with 8 bases separating them. The CDR3 DNA reads TGCGCCAGCAGTGAGGAGGGTTCCTCCTACAATGAGCAGTTCTTC. Encoded protein: CASSEEGSSYNEQFF.

The chain joins TRBV7-9 to TRBJ2-1; D may be TRBD1 (6 bases). The length of the CDR3 is 15 residues. The germline CDR1 and CDR2 sequences are SEHNR and FQNEAQ (reference sequence). With 5 bases removed from V and 2 bases from J, the gap between germline ends came to 13 bases. The CDR3 DNA reads TGTGCCAGCAGCCCCGACAGGACGGCCTACAATGAGCAGTTCTTC. Protein product: CASSPDRTAYNEQFF.

The chain combines TRBV7-8 with TRBJ2-1; 11 bases align to TRBD1. Germline V gene data show CDR1 as SGHVS and CDR2 as FQNEAQ. The CDR3 loop spans 16 amino acids. With V trimmed by 5 bases and J by 7 bases, 10 bases remained unmatched. The CDR3 is CASSGVLRDRGNEQFF. In DNA, the CDR3 is TGTGCCAGCAGCGGGGTTTTGCGGGACAGGGGGAATGAGCAGTTCTTC.

This clone has only one observation. The rearrangement uses TRBV5-1 and TRBJ2-3; a possible D gene is TRBD1 (7 bases). Trimming removed 2 bases at V and 2 bases at J, with 15 bases between. Germline CDR1 and CDR2: SGHRS and YFSETQ. The length of the CDR3 is 16 residues. CDR3 amino acids: CASSFEGRGATDTQYF. CDR3 nucleotide sequence: TGCGCCAGCAGCTTCGAGGGCAGGGGGGCCACAGATACGCAGTATTTT. The full variable domain, with the rest looked up from reference TRBV5-1 and TRBJ2-3, is KAGVTQTPRYLIKTRGQQVTLSCSPISGHRSVSWYQQTPGQGLQFLFEYFSETQRNKGNFPGRFSGRQFSNSRSEMNVSTLELGDSALYLCASSFEGRGATDTQYFGPGTRLTVL.

J is TRBJ1-6 and V is TRBV4-3, with D maybe TRBD1 (6 bases). Germline V gene lookup returns CDR1 LGHNA and CDR2 YSLEER. Trimming took 4 bases from V and 6 from J, leaving 13 bases between them. The CDR3 covers 15 residues. The CDR3 DNA is TGCGCCAGCAGCCCTGGACAGAAGGGTAATTCACCCCTCCACTTT. Protein: CASSPGQKGNSPLHF.